This record concerns one TCR beta chain sequence. The CDR3 runs to 14 residues. V dropped 0 bases and J dropped 1 base, with 7 bases sitting between them. Germline CDR1 reads SGHRS; CDR2 reads YFSETQ. The source of the sample is a study of blood T cell repertoires in COVID-19. Assay: immunoSEQ multiplex PCR; the TCRdb copy retains only in-frame clones and omits some. The repertoire has about 260,000 clones, more than 80% of them found once; the top ten carry about 4%. This TCR was sampled from a woman aged 40 to 49 with acute or convalescent COVID-19. This chain uses TRBV5-1 with TRBJ1-2; the D is unclear. Sequences were obtained from peripheral blood. CDR3 region: CASSLDSNNYGYTF. In DNA, the CDR3 is TGCGCCAGCAGCTTGGACAGCAATAACTATGGCTACACCTTC.